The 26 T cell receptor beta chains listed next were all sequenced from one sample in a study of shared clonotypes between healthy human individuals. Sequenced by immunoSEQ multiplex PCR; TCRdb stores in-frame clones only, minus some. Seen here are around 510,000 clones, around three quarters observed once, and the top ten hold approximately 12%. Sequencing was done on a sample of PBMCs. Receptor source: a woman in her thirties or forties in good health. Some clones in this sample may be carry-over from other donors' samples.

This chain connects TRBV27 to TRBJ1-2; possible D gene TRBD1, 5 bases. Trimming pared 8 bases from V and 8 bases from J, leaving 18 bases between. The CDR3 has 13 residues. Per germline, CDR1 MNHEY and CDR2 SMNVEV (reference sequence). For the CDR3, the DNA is TGTGCCAGCTTCGACAGCCTGAAGGACGGCTACACCTTC. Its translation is CASFDSLKDGYTF.

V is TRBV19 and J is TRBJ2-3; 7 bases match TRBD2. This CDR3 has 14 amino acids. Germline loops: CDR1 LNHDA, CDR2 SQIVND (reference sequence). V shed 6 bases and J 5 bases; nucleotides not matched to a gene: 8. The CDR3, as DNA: TGTGCCAGTAGGACAGCGGGGACTGGAGATACGCAGTATTTT. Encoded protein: CASRTAGTGDTQYF.

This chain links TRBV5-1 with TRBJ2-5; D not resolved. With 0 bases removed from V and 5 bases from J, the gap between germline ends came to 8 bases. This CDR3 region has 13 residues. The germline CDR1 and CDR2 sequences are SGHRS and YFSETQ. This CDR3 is CASSLEARETQYF. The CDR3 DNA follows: TGCGCCAGCAGCTTGGAAGCCCGGGAGACCCAGTACTTC.

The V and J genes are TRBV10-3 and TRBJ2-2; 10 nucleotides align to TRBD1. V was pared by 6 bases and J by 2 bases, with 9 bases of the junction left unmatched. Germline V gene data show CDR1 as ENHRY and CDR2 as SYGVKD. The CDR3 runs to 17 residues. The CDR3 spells CAISKTGDRGNTGELFF. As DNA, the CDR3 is TGTGCCATCAGCAAAACGGGGGACAGGGGAAACACCGGGGAGCTGTTTTTT.

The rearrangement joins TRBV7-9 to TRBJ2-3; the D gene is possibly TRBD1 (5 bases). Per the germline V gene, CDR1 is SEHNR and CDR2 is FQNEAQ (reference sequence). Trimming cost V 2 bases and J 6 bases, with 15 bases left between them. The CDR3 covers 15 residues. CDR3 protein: CASSLTQAYLDTQYF. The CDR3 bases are TGTGCCAGCAGCTTAACACAGGCCTACCTCGATACGCAGTATTTT.

This CDR3 is CASSQELGAEQYF. The CDR3 DNA reads as TGTGCCAGCAGCCAAGAACTGGGGGCAGAGCAGTACTTC. V usage is TRBV4-2 and J usage is TRBJ2-7; possible D gene TRBD1, 6 bases. The CDR3 has 13 residues. Germline loops: CDR1 LGHNA, CDR2 YNFKEQ. Trimming shortened V by 0 bases and J by 7 bases, and 10 bases separated the two germline ends.

DNA for the CDR3: TGTGCCAGCAGTTTAAGGAACAGGGACTACGAGCAGTACTTC. Its translation is CASSLRNRDYEQYF. The chain couples TRBV28 to TRBJ2-7; tentatively, D is TRBD1 (6 bases). V was cut by 2 bases and J by 3 bases, with 11 bases left in between. The germline gives CDR1 MDHEN, CDR2 SYDVKM. The length of the CDR3 is 14 residues.

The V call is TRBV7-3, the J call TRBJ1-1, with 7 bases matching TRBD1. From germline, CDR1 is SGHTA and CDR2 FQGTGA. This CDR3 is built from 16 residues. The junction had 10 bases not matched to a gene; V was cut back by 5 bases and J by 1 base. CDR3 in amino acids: CASSLYGTVANTEAFF. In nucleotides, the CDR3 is TGTGCCAGCAGCCTTTACGGGACAGTTGCGAACACTGAAGCTTTCTTT.

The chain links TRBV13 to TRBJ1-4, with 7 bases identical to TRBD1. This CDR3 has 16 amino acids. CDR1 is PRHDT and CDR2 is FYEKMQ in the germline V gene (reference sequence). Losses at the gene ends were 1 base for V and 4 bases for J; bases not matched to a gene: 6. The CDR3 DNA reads TGTGCCAGCAGCTTAGCCGTGGGACAGCGTAATGAAAAACTGTTTTTT. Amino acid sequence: CASSLAVGQRNEKLFF.

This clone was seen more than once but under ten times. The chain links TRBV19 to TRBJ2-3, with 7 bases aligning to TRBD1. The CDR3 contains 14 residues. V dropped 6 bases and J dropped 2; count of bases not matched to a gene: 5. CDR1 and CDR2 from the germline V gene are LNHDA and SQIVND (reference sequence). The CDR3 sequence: CASSQQGPTDTQYF. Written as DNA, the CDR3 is TGTGCCAGTAGCCAACAGGGGCCCACAGATACGCAGTATTTT. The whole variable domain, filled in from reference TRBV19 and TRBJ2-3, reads DGGITQSPKYLFRKEGQNVTLSCEQNLNHDAMYWYRQDPGQGLRLIYYSQIVNDFQKGDIAEGYSVSREKKESFPLTVTSAQKNPTAFYLCASSQQGPTDTQYFGPGTRLTVL.

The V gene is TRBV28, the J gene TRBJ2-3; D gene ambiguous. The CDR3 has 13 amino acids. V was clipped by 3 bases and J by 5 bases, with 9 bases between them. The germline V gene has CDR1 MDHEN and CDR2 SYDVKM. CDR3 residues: CASSFFVEDTQYF. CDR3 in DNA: TGTGCCAGCAGTTTTTTTGTGGAAGATACGCAGTATTTT. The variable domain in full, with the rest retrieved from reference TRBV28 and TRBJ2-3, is DVKVTQSSRYLVKRTGEKVFLECVQDMDHENMFWYRQDPGLGLRLIYFSYDVKMKEKGDIPEGYSVSREKKERFSLILESASTNQTSMYLCASSFFVEDTQYFGPGTRLTVL.

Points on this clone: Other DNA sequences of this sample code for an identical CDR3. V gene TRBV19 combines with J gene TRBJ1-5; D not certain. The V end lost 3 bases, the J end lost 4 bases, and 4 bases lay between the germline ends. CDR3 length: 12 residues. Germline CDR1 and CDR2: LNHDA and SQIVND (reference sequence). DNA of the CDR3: TGTGCCAGTAGTATCGGGAATCAGCCCCAGCATTTT. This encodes CASSIGNQPQHF.

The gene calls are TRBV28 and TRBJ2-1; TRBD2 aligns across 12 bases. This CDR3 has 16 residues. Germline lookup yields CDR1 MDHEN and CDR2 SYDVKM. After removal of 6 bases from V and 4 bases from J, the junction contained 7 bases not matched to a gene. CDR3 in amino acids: CASSPLGLAGYNEQFF. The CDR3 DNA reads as TGTGCCAGCAGCCCACTCGGACTAGCGGGATACAATGAGCAGTTCTTC. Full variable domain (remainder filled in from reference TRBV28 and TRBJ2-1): DVKVTQSSRYLVKRTGEKVFLECVQDMDHENMFWYRQDPGLGLRLIYFSYDVKMKEKGDIPEGYSVSREKKERFSLILESASTNQTSMYLCASSPLGLAGYNEQFFGPGTRLTVL.

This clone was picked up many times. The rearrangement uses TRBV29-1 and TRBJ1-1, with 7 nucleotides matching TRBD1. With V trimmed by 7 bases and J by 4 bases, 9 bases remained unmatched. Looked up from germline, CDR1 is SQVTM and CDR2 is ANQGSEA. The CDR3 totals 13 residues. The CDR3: CSGVTGEGTEAFF. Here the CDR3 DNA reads TGCAGCGGGGTTACAGGGGAGGGCACTGAAGCTTTCTTT.

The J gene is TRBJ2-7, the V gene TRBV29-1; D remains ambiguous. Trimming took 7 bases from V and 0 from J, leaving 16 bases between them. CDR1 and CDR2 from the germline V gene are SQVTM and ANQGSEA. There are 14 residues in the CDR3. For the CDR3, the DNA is TGCAGCGCCGGCCAGACCATGAGCTCCTACGAGCAGTACTTC. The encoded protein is CSAGQTMSSYEQYF.

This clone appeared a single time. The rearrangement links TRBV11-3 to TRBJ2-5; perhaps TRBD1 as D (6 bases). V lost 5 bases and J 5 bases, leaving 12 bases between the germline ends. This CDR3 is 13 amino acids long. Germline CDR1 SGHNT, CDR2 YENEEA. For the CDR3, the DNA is TGTGCCAGCAGCCAGACAGGCGGCGAGACCCAGTACTTC. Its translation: CASSQTGGETQYF.

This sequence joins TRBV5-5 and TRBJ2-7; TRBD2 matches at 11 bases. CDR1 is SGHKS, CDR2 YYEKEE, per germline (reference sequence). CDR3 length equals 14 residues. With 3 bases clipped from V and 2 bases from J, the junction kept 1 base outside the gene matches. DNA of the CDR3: TGTGCCAGCAGCTCTAGCGGGAGGCCCTACGAGCAGTACTTC. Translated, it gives CASSSSGRPYEQYF. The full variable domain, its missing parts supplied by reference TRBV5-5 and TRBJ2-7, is DAGVTQSPTHLIKTRGQQVTLRCSPISGHKSVSWYQQVLGQGPQFIFQYYEKEERGRGNFPDRFSARQFPNYSSELNVNALLLGDSALYLCASSSSGRPYEQYFGPGTRLTVT.

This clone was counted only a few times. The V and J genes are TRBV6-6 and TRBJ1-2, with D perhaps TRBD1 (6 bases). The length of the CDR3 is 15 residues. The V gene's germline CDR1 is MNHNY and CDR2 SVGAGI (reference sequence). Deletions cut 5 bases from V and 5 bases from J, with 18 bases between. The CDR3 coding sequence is TGTGCCAGCAGTCACGGGGGAGCAGGGGAATATGGCTACACCTTC. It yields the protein CASSHGGAGEYGYTF.

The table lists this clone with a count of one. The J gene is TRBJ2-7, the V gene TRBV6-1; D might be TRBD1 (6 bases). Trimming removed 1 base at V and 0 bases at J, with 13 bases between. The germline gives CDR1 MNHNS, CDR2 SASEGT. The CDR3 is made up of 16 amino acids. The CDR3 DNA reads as TGTGCCAGCAGTGAAGGACAGGCCGGTAGCTCCTACGAGCAGTACTTC. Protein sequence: CASSEGQAGSSYEQYF.

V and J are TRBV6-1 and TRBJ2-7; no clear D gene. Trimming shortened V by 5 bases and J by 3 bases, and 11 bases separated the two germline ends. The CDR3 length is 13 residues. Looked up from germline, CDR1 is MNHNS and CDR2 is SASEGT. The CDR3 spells CASSPQQSYEQYF. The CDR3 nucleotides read TGTGCCAGCAGTCCACAGCAGAGCTACGAGCAGTACTTC.

CDR3 loop: CASSKSTGTLNQPQHF. The CDR3 DNA reads TGTGCCAGCAGTAAGTCGACAGGAACACTTAATCAGCCCCAGCATTTT. J is TRBJ1-5 and V is TRBV25-1, with a tentative D call TRBD1 (6 bases). Trimming left V 5 bases short and J 4 bases short, with 18 bases between. Germline V gene lookup returns CDR1 MGHDK and CDR2 SYGVNS. CDR3 length: 16 residues.

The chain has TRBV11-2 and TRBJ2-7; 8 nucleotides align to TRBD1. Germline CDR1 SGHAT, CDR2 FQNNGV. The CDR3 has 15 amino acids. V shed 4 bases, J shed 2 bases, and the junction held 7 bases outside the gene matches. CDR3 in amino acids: CASSSGTGGPYEQYF. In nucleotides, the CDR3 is TGTGCCAGCAGCTCAGGAACAGGGGGACCCTACGAGCAGTACTTC.

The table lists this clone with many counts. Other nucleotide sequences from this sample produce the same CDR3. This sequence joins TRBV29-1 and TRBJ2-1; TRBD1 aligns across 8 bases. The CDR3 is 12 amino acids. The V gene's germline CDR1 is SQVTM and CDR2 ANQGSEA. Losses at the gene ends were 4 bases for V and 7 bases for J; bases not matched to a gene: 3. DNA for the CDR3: TGCAGCGTTGCCAGGGGGCTGAATGAGCAGTTCTTC. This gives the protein CSVARGLNEQFF.

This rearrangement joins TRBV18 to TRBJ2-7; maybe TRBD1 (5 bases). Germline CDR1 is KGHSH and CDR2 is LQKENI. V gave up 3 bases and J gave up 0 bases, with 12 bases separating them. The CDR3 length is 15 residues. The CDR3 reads CASSPGRASSYEQYF. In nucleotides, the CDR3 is TGTGCCAGCTCACCTGGCAGGGCTAGCTCCTACGAGCAGTACTTC.

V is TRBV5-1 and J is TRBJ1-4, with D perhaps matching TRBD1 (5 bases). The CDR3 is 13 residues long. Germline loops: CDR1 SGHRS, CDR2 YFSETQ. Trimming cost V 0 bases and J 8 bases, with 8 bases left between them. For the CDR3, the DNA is TGCGCCAGCAGCTTGGAGACAGCCGAAAAACTGTTTTTT. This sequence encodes CASSLETAEKLFF.

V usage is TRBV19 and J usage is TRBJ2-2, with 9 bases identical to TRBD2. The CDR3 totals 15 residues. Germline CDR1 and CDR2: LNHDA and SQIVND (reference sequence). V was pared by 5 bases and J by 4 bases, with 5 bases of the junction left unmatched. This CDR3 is CASSSLAGFTGELFF. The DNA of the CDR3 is TGTGCCAGTAGTTCACTAGCGGGCTTCACCGGGGAGCTGTTTTTT.